Sequencing of this TCR beta chain was carried out in a study of T cell clones after liver transplantation. The overall study: In this trial, immunosuppression withdrawal was attempted within 2 years of liver transplant. TCRbeta sequencing after a pre-transplant mixed lymphocyte reaction identified graft-donor-reactive clones, later tracked in post-transplant blood. Timepoints were pre-transplant, pre-withdrawal, and after withdrawal was completed or failed.

Sequencing used immunoSEQ multiplex PCR; TCRdb keeps in-frame clones, though not all of them. The sample has approximately 55,000 clones; more than 65% are singletons. Trimming pared 7 bases from V and 8 bases from J, leaving 14 bases between. CDR1 is LNHDA, CDR2 SQIVND, per germline (reference sequence). The length of the CDR3 is 12 residues. Here the sequenced sample was CD4+ T cells from blood, taken around 54 months after liver transplant. The origin of this receptor is a human patient who received a liver transplant. Some of these T cells may belong to the graft donor. This chain links TRBV19 with TRBJ1-2; D remains unclear. CDR3 sequence reads: CASTLEGRGYTF. Written as DNA, the CDR3 is TGTGCCAGTACCCTAGAGGGCAGAGGCTACACCTTC.